The present T cell receptor (beta chain) was sequenced within a study of glioma-infiltrating T cells after dendritic cell vaccination. Study context: Autologous tumor lysate-pulsed dendritic cell vaccination was given between about 2002 and 2012. Autologous tumor lysate was loaded overnight onto monocyte-derived dendritic cells grown approximately seven days with IL-4 and GM-CSF.

Stated time point: after dendritic cell vaccination, including at tumor progression/relapse. All glioblastoma patients lacked an isocitrate dehydrogenase mutation. Method: immunoSEQ multiplex PCR; TCRdb's copy keeps in-frame clones and lacks some. Here the sample spans roughly 60,000 clones, about nine tenths being singletons. V lost 3 bases to trimming and J lost 5 bases; unmatched junction nucleotides: 14. CDR3 length: 18 amino acids. Germline V CDR1 and CDR2: WNHNN, SYGVQD (reference sequence). Here the sequenced sample was blood, taken after dendritic cell vaccination. This TCR derives from a human donor with glioblastoma. The chain joins TRBV10-1 to TRBJ2-2; 8 bases line up with TRBD2. The CDR3 nucleotides are TGCGCCAGCAGTGATCCAGGCCCGAGCGGGGGACATACCGGGGAGCTGTTTTTT. Translating it yields CASSDPGPSGGHTGELFF.